What follows are 30 T cell receptor beta chains derived from one specimen sequenced in a study of T cell repertoires in cytomegalovirus infection. A single record per CDR3 protein comes from TCRdb applying MiXCR to the reads. Counted here are 600,000 to 800,000 distinct CDR3 sequences, 24% occurring once; the ten biggest clones make up roughly 8%. The specimen was CD8+ T cells from PBMCs. The receptors come from a human donor in good health (CMV status not recorded). Some clones in this sample may be carry-over from other donors' samples.

This clonotype has at least ten counts. The V call is TRBV7-9, the J call TRBJ1-1; D not certain. Germline V lookup: CDR1 SEHNR, CDR2 FQNEAQ (reference sequence). The CDR3 runs to 15 residues. The germline V and J ends were trimmed by 4 bases and 2 bases, with 14 bases remaining between them. The CDR3 region is CASSSRLGGNTEAFF. Here the CDR3 DNA reads TGTGCCAGCAGCTCACGCCTCGGCGGTAACACTGAAGCTTTCTTT.

This clonotype was counted at least ten times. This chain uses TRBV7-8 with TRBJ1-1, with D unclear. CDR3 length equals 15 residues. Deletions cut 4 bases from V and 1 base from J, with 13 bases between. Germline V lookup: CDR1 SGHVS, CDR2 FQNEAQ. This CDR3 reads CASSYPRRTNTEAFF. Written as DNA, the CDR3 is TGTGCCAGCAGCTACCCTCGAAGGACGAACACTGAAGCTTTCTTT.

In the case of this clonotype: One base away lies a much larger clone, so this may be a sequencing read error. V and J are TRBV7-6 and TRBJ2-3; D not resolved. The germline V gene has CDR1 SGHVS and CDR2 FNYEAQ. This CDR3 has 14 residues. With 1 base removed from V and 2 bases from J, the gap between germline ends came to 7 bases. CDR3 nucleotide sequence: TGTGCCAGCAGCTTAGGCAACTTCACAGATACGCAGTATTTT. This encodes CASSLGNFTDTQYF.

Here the CDR3 DNA reads TGTGCCAGCAGCAGTACCCCGGGGGAGCAGTACTTC. Its protein is CASSSTPGEQYF. This chain links TRBV7-6 with TRBJ2-7, with D possibly TRBD2 on 5 matching bases. The CDR3 contains 12 residues. Trimming removed 5 bases from V and 7 bases from J, with 12 bases in between. Germline V lookup: CDR1 SGHVS, CDR2 FNYEAQ.

The sample holds a few counts of this clonotype. The rearrangement joins TRBV2 to TRBJ2-3, with 16 bases identical to TRBD2. This CDR3 contains 18 residues. Germline trimming cut 6 bases from V and 4 bases from J; bases unmatched to any gene: 10. Germline V CDR1 and CDR2: SNHLY, FYNNEI. CDR3 amino acids: CASRPGTSGGAEADTQYF. DNA of the CDR3: TGTGCCAGCAGACCGGGGACTAGCGGGGGGGCCGAGGCAGATACGCAGTATTTT.

J is TRBJ1-6 and V is TRBV2; TRBD1 might be the D (5 bases). The length of the CDR3 is 15 residues. Germline V gene data show CDR1 as SNHLY and CDR2 as FYNNEI. Trimming took off 8 bases at V and 3 bases at J, with 14 bases between the two ends. The CDR3 nucleotides are TGTGCCAGCGCGTCGGGGCTCGACTATAATTCACCCCTCCACTTT. As protein: CASASGLDYNSPLHF. The full variable domain, its missing parts supplied by reference TRBV2 and TRBJ1-6, is EPEVTQTPSHQVTQMGQEVILRCVPISNHLYFYWYRQILGQKVEFLVSFYNNEISEKSEIFDDQFSVERPDGSNFTLKIRSTKLEDSAMYFCASASGLDYNSPLHFGNGTRLTVT.

This clonotype was detected ten times or more. V is TRBV7-8 and J is TRBJ1-2, with D possibly TRBD1 on 6 matching bases. Germline V CDR1 and CDR2: SGHVS, FQNEAQ. This CDR3 has 17 residues. Between the trimmed V and J ends, which lost 2 bases and 3 bases, there was a span of 19 bases. CDR3 in DNA: TGTGCCAGCAGCTTAAGGGGGGGACCACAAGGGGACTATGGCTACACCTTC. Protein: CASSLRGGPQGDYGYTF.

As regards this clonotype: A read error may be the cause here, since a much bigger clone is one base away. The chain links TRBV7-1 to TRBJ2-7; D ambiguous. TRBV7-1 falls under the ORF class, with uncertain function. The CDR3 length is 14 residues. CDR3 DNA sequence: TGTGTCAGCAGCCCACCTGAGCTACCCTTGAGGCAGTACTTC. Its translation is CVSSPPELPLRQYF.

The chain carries TRBV29-1 and TRBJ2-5; either TRBD1 or TRBD2 may supply D (5 bases each). This CDR3 has 11 residues. CDR1 and CDR2 (germline): SQVTM, ANQGSEA. The CDR3 is CTGTRQETQYF. DNA for the CDR3: TGCACCGGGACGCGGCAAGAGACCCAGTACTTC.

This CDR3 is CASRHKGQTNTGELFF. The CDR3 DNA reads as TGTGCCAGTCGTCACAAGGGACAGACGAACACCGGGGAGCTGTTTTTT. V gene TRBV7-9 combines with J gene TRBJ2-2, with 7 nucleotides matching TRBD1. CDR1 and CDR2 (germline): SEHNR, FQNEAQ (reference sequence). CDR3 length: 16 residues. V shed 9 bases and J 0 bases; nucleotides not matched to a gene: 10.

There are many counts of this clonotype. The V gene is TRBV7-6, the J gene TRBJ2-5; no reliable D call. Trimming took 8 bases from V and 0 from J, leaving 19 bases between them. Germline CDR1 is SGHVS and CDR2 is FNYEAQ. The CDR3 sequence is 16 residues long. CDR3 DNA: TGTGCCAGCTCGGCTTTTACAGAAGAGGACCAAGAGACCCAGTACTTC. As protein: CASSAFTEEDQETQYF.

This chain links TRBV14 with TRBJ2-1; D unresolved. Trimming shortened V by 4 bases and J by 2 bases, and 12 bases separated the two germline ends. The CDR3 has 15 residues. Germline CDR1 is SGHDN and CDR2 is FVKESK. In DNA form, the CDR3 reads TGTGCCAGCAGCCCTTACAATGGGGCCTACAATGAGCAGTTCTTC. Protein sequence: CASSPYNGAYNEQFF.

The V call is TRBV29-1, the J call TRBJ1-2; no firm D call. The CDR3 spans 11 residues. Trimming removed 6 bases at V and 4 bases at J, with 9 bases between. In germline, CDR1 is SQVTM, CDR2 ANQGSEA. In DNA form, the CDR3 reads TGCAGCGTCAACAGCGTCTATGGCTACACCTTC. It specifies CSVNSVYGYTF.

In this sample, this clonotype turned up many times. V usage is TRBV7-2 and J usage is TRBJ1-1, with D perhaps matching TRBD1 (6 bases). CDR3 length equals 16 residues. Germline CDR1 is SGHTA and CDR2 is FQGNSA. V lost 4 bases and J lost 0, with 15 bases in between. The CDR3 sequence: CASSSRGQLMNTEAFF. CDR3 in DNA: TGTGCCAGCAGCTCCAGAGGACAGCTAATGAACACTGAAGCTTTCTTT.

The chain couples TRBV6-5 to TRBJ2-6, with D possibly being TRBD1 or TRBD2 (5 bases each). V was pared by 6 bases and J by 0 bases, with 12 bases between. Germline loops: CDR1 MNHEY, CDR2 SVGAGI. CDR3 length: 16 amino acids. CDR3 in DNA: TGTGCCAGCAGGGCCAGAGGGGACTCTGGGGCCAACGTCCTGACTTTC. It encodes CASRARGDSGANVLTF.

This clonotype occurred many times. This chain uses TRBV4-1 with TRBJ2-1, with a tentative D call TRBD2 (5 bases). The CDR3 runs to 14 residues. Germline CDR1 and CDR2: MGHRA and YSYEKL. Trimming pared 1 base from V and 8 bases from J, leaving 12 bases between. As DNA, the CDR3 is TGCGCCAGCAGCCAAGCTCAGGCGGGCGATGAGCAGTTCTTC. Protein product: CASSQAQAGDEQFF.

This clonotype was seen a few times. The J gene is TRBJ1-2, the V gene TRBV7-9; D is unclear. Germline assignment: CDR1 SEHNR and CDR2 FQNEAQ (reference sequence). With 3 bases removed from V and 4 bases from J, the gap between germline ends came to 9 bases. This CDR3 is 13 amino acids long. The CDR3 DNA sequence: TGTGCCAGCAGCTTCAACCCGCGCTATGGCTACACCTTC. Its protein product is CASSFNPRYGYTF. The whole variable domain, remainder taken from reference TRBV7-9 and TRBJ1-2, is DTGVSQNPRHKITKRGQNVTFRCDPISEHNRLYWYRQTLGQGPEFLTYFQNEAQLEKSRLLSDRFSAERPKGSFSTLEIQRTEQGDSAMYLCASSFNPRYGYTFGSGTRLTVV.

This clonotype showed up just a few times. The rearrangement links TRBV6-6 to TRBJ2-1, with 11 bases that match TRBD2. V was pared by 8 bases and J by 0 bases, with 6 bases of the junction left unmatched. Germline assignment: CDR1 MNHNY and CDR2 SVGAGI (reference sequence). CDR3 length equals 16 residues. CDR3 in DNA: TGTGCCAGCGCAACTAGCGGGGGTAGCTCCTACAATGAGCAGTTCTTC. Its translation is CASATSGGSSYNEQFF.

To note about this clonotype: The junction departs from the called germline gene at one end, perhaps through a read error. The chain joins TRBV7-4 to TRBJ2-2; no clear D gene. This CDR3 is 12 amino acids long. Germline CDR1 reads SGHVT; CDR2 reads SQSDAQ. The DNA for the CDR3 is TGTGCCGGTGACCGATCGACCGAGGAGCTGTTTTTT. Its protein is CAGDRSTEELFF.

This clonotype was picked up many times. The chain joins TRBV6-2 or TRBV6-3 to TRBJ1-1; 7 bases are a match to TRBD1. Germline assignment: CDR1 MNHEY and CDR2 SVGEGT. This CDR3 region has 13 residues. V gave up 9 bases and J gave up 7 bases; unmatched junction bases: 11. This CDR3 is CASYQPGTVEAFF. In nucleotides, the CDR3 is TGTGCCAGTTACCAACCCGGGACAGTTGAAGCTTTCTTT.

This clonotype was counted once. This chain connects TRBV14 to TRBJ2-2; D perhaps matches TRBD1 (5 bases). V was pared by 5 bases and J by 9 bases, with 13 bases between. This CDR3 has 13 amino acids. The germline CDR1 and CDR2 sequences are SGHDN and FVKESK. The CDR3 loop reads CASSSSLDRELFF. The CDR3 coding sequence is TGTGCCAGCAGCTCTAGTTTGGACAGGGAGCTGTTTTTT.

The rearrangement uses TRBV6-2 or TRBV6-3 and TRBJ2-1, with D possibly matching TRBD2 (5 bases). CDR3 length: 15 amino acids. V was shortened by 2 bases and J by 2 bases, with 10 bases between the two germline ends. Germline assignment: CDR1 MNHEY and CDR2 SVGEGT. The CDR3 spells CASSYGGQPYNEQFF. In nucleotides, the CDR3 is TGTGCCAGCAGTTACGGCGGGCAGCCCTACAATGAGCAGTTCTTC.

V usage is TRBV6-2 or TRBV6-3 and J usage is TRBJ1-1; D might be TRBD1 (6 bases). CDR1 and CDR2 (germline): MNHEY, SVGEGT. The CDR3 length is 13 residues. The V end lost 7 bases, the J end lost 1 base, and 10 bases lay between the germline ends. The CDR3, as DNA: TGTGCCAGCACGGGACACTCGAACACTGAAGCTTTCTTT. The encoded protein is CASTGHSNTEAFF.

This clonotype was detected only a few times. This chain connects TRBV20-1 to TRBJ2-1, with no clear D. CDR1 is DFQATT and CDR2 is SNEGSKA in the germline V gene (reference sequence). Trimming left V 5 bases short and J 8 bases short, with 16 bases between. The CDR3 is made up of 13 amino acids. The CDR3 coding sequence is TGCAGTGCTGAATTCCCCGCGGCTTATGAGCAGTTCTTC. Its translation is CSAEFPAAYEQFF.

This clonotype has at least ten counts. The chain is built from TRBV7-9 and TRBJ2-7; D gene uncertain. V gave up 7 bases and J gave up 0 bases, with 10 bases separating them. The CDR3 totals 13 residues. Germline V gives CDR1 SEHNR, CDR2 FQNEAQ (reference sequence). The CDR3 is CASIPPGSYEQYF. CDR3 in DNA: TGTGCCAGCATCCCCCCCGGCTCCTACGAGCAGTACTTC.

Regarding this clonotype: This clone may be a read error of a much larger clone one base away. V gene TRBV6-2 or TRBV6-3 combines with J gene TRBJ2-1, with 14 bases lining up with TRBD2. Trimming took 0 bases from V and 3 from J; bases not matched to a gene: 1. This CDR3 region has 17 residues. Germline V gene data show CDR1 as MNHEY and CDR2 as SVGEGT. The CDR3: CASSYSTSGGVYNEQFF. Written as DNA, the CDR3 is TGTGCCAGCAGTTACTCGACTAGCGGGGGGGTCTACAATGAGCAGTTCTTC.

This clonotype was picked up many times. V and J are TRBV4-2 and TRBJ1-5, with 7 bases fitting TRBD1. Trimming removed 1 base from V and 5 bases from J; junction bases left unmatched: 11. CDR3 length: 17 residues. Germline values: CDR1 LGHNA, CDR2 YNFKEQ. The CDR3 nucleotides read TGTGCCAGCAGCCAAGTTTTCATGGAGGGGGCACATCAGCCCCAGCATTTT. It specifies CASSQVFMEGAHQPQHF.

About this clonotype itself: A single base separates this from a much larger clone, so it may be a read error. The chain couples TRBV7-6 to TRBJ2-3, with 7 nucleotides matching TRBD2. The CDR3 consists of 16 residues. Unmatched junction bases numbered 8, after V lost 3 bases and J lost 2 bases. Per the germline V gene, CDR1 is SGHVS and CDR2 is FNYEAQ. The CDR3 here is CASSLVAGDFTDTQYF. The CDR3 DNA sequence: TGTGCCAGCAGCTTGGTGGCGGGGGACTTCACAGATACGCAGTATTTT.

The chain is built from TRBV2 and TRBJ2-6, with D maybe TRBD2 (5 bases). Germline loops: CDR1 SNHLY, CDR2 FYNNEI. V shed 6 bases and J shed 0 bases, with 12 bases lying between them. CDR3 size: 16 residues. The CDR3 loop is CASSFGEPSGANVLTF. In nucleotides, the CDR3 is TGTGCCAGCAGCTTCGGGGAACCCTCTGGGGCCAACGTCCTGACTTTC.

The rearrangement uses TRBV9 and TRBJ2-1; unclear D gene. The CDR3 is 15 residues long. The germline gives CDR1 SGDLS, CDR2 YYNGEE. Trimming took 0 bases from V and 0 from J, leaving 7 bases between them. The CDR3 nucleotides are TGTGCCAGCAGCGTAGCTAGAAGCTCCTACAATGAGCAGTTCTTC. Its protein product is CASSVARSSYNEQFF.